Listed here are 10 T cell receptor beta chains from one sample, sequenced in a study of T cells in Graves' hyperthyroidism and ophthalmopathy (dated by TCRdb to between 2018 and 2021). Library preparation was by multiplex PCR. The sequencer listed for this sample is Illumina HiSeq 2000. TCR beta CDR3 regions were amplified from RNA transcripts. The TCR CDR3 was subjected to a first round of RT-PCR using the HTBI primer set and the Qiagen OneStep RT-PCR kit. TCRdb redid the processing of the public reads, applying fastp at Q25 and MiXCR, and retained in-frame beta chains. CDR3 protein sequences are deduplicated, and each keeps its most common genes and DNA. This sample gives around 420,000 distinct CDR3 sequences in total; roughly 14% of them show up just once. The ten largest clonotypes hold 12% to 15% of the sample. Material for sequencing was blood. The receptors originated from a woman aged 18-29 years with Graves' hyperthyroidism.

The chain uses TRBV4-1 and TRBJ2-1; TRBD1 might be the D (6 bases). The CDR3 is 13 amino acids. The V gene's germline CDR1 is MGHRA and CDR2 YSYEKL. Trimming took 4 bases from V and 8 from J, leaving 12 bases between them. This CDR3 reads CASSLWGLDEQFF. The CDR3 coding sequence is TGCGCCAGCAGCCTCTGGGGGCTAGATGAGCAGTTCTTC.

The chain carries TRBV28 and TRBJ1-4; possibly TRBD1 for D (6 bases). The CDR3 has 12 amino acids. Germline CDR1 reads MDHEN; CDR2 reads SYDVKM. Deletions cut 6 bases from V and 15 bases from J, with 17 bases between. CDR3 region: CASREGDMIMFF. In DNA form, the CDR3 reads TGTGCCAGCAGGGAGGGGGACATGATAATGTTTTTT.

This clonotype was observed at least ten times. This chain joins TRBV20-1 and TRBJ2-2; D uncertain. V gave up 6 bases and J gave up 7 bases, with 18 bases separating them. The CDR3 length is 14 residues. The germline V gene encodes CDR1 DFQATT and CDR2 SNEGSKA (reference sequence). The CDR3 spells CSASGRTPGGELFF. CDR3 DNA: TGCAGTGCCTCGGGCCGCACACCGGGCGGGGAGCTGTTTTTT.

A few counts support this clonotype. The V gene is TRBV5-1, the J gene TRBJ2-1; either TRBD1 or TRBD2 may supply D (6 bases each). Trimming shortened V by 4 bases and J by 3 bases, and 20 bases separated the two germline ends. The CDR3 totals 17 residues. The germline gives CDR1 SGHRS, CDR2 YFSETQ. CDR3 protein: CASSLSGADLRYNEQFF. In DNA form, the CDR3 reads TGCGCCAGCAGCCTCTCGGGGGCGGACCTGCGCTACAATGAGCAGTTCTTC. Combining the CDR3 with reference TRBV5-1 and TRBJ2-1 gives the whole variable domain KAGVTQTPRYLIKTRGQQVTLSCSPISGHRSVSWYQQTPGQGLQFLFEYFSETQRNKGNFPGRFSGRQFSNSRSEMNVSTLELGDSALYLCASSLSGADLRYNEQFFGPGTRLTVL.

The chain couples TRBV18 to TRBJ2-7; TRBD2 agrees at 9 bases. CDR3 length: 15 amino acids. The germline gives CDR1 KGHSH, CDR2 LQKENI. Trimming removed 6 bases from V and 2 bases from J; junction bases left unmatched: 8. The CDR3 DNA reads TGTGCCAGCTCGCCGGCTAGCGGGGTAACCTACGAGCAGTACTTC. Translating it yields CASSPASGVTYEQYF.

The chain recombines TRBV7-2 with TRBJ1-6; D remains ambiguous. The length of the CDR3 is 15 residues. V shed 2 bases and J shed 7 bases, with 12 bases lying between them. CDR1 is SGHTA, CDR2 FQGNSA, per germline. CDR3 protein: CASSLRAVLNSPLHF. The CDR3 nucleotides are TGTGCCAGCAGCTTACGGGCAGTCCTAAATTCACCCCTCCACTTT.

The rearrangement links TRBV27 to TRBJ2-1; TRBD2 agrees at 11 bases. V shed 5 bases and J 6 bases; nucleotides not matched to a gene: 12. Germline CDR1 MNHEY, CDR2 SMNVEV (reference sequence). CDR3 length: 17 residues. The CDR3 loop reads CASSGTLAGVSLNEQFF. DNA of the CDR3: TGTGCCAGCAGTGGGACACTAGCGGGAGTATCCCTCAATGAGCAGTTCTTC.

This clonotype was seen many times. The chain uses TRBV18 and TRBJ1-5, with a possible D match to TRBD1 (5 bases). The germline gives CDR1 KGHSH, CDR2 LQKENI. The V end was cut by 3 bases, the J end by 0 bases, with 9 bases between. This CDR3 is 15 amino acids long. The CDR3 here is CASSPRDASNQPQHF. The CDR3 bases are TGTGCCAGCTCACCTCGGGACGCTAGCAATCAGCCCCAGCATTTT.

This clonotype has more than one count but fewer than ten. The chain couples TRBV20-1 to TRBJ1-1; possibly TRBD1 for D (6 bases). Between the trimmed V and J ends, which lost 3 bases and 5 bases, there was a span of 13 bases. Germline CDR1 and CDR2: DFQATT and SNEGSKA (reference sequence). The CDR3 is 13 amino acids. CDR3 sequence: CSARGAPGTEAFF. The CDR3 coding sequence is TGCAGTGCTAGGGGGGCCCCGGGGACTGAAGCTTTCTTT.

Regarding this clonotype: A read error may explain this, as a much larger clone is one base away. This sequence joins TRBV2 and TRBJ1-5; a weak D match, TRBD1 (5 bases). V shed 8 bases and J shed 2 bases, with 10 bases lying between them. Germline values: CDR1 SNHLY, CDR2 FYNNEI. This CDR3 has 13 residues. The CDR3 DNA reads as TGTGCCAGCGGAGAACAGGGCAATCAGCCCCAGCATTTT. Amino acid sequence: CASGEQGNQPQHF. The complete variable domain, with remaining parts taken from reference TRBV2 and TRBJ1-5, reads EPEVTQTPSHQVTQMGQEVILRCVPISNHLYFYWYRQILGQKVEFLVSFYNNEISEKSEIFDDQFSVERPDGSNFTLKIRSTKLEDSAMYFCASGEQGNQPQHFGDGTRLSIL.